Shown below are 17 T cell receptor beta chains from a single sample sequenced in a study of blood T cell repertoires in COVID-19. Generated by immunoSEQ multiplex PCR, the TCRdb table keeps only in-frame clones and is missing some. The data show around 120,000 clones, about 80% seen once. The material sequenced was peripheral blood. The receptors come from a human donor in a cohort sampled during active COVID-19.

This chain connects TRBV29-1 to TRBJ1-1; 8 bases map to TRBD1. Germline V gene sequence: CDR1 SQVTM, CDR2 ANQGSEA. With V trimmed by 2 bases and J by 1 base, 3 bases remained unmatched. This CDR3 is 14 amino acids long. As DNA, the CDR3 is TGCAGCGTTGAACTAGGACAGGGGAACACTGAAGCTTTCTTT. Protein product: CSVELGQGNTEAFF. Full variable domain (rest looked up from reference TRBV29-1 and TRBJ1-1): SAVISQKPSRDICQRGTSLTIQCQVDSQVTMMFWYRQQPGQSLTLIATANQGSEATYESGFVIDKFPISRPNLTFSTLTVSNMSPEDSSIYLCSVELGQGNTEAFFGQGTRLTVV.

This clone was counted at least ten times. This rearrangement joins TRBV7-2 to TRBJ2-3; 8 positions match TRBD2. Germline CDR1 is SGHTA and CDR2 is FQGNSA. The length of the CDR3 is 15 residues. V lost 1 base to trimming and J lost 6 bases; unmatched junction nucleotides: 6. As DNA, the CDR3 is TGTGCCAGCAGCTTAGATAGCGGGGTCACGGATACGCAGTATTTT. The encoded protein is CASSLDSGVTDTQYF.

This clone appeared a single time. The chain employs TRBV7-2 and TRBJ1-1; 7 bases agree with TRBD1. Germline-derived CDR1 and CDR2 are SGHTA and FQGNSA. V gave up 1 base and J gave up 7 bases; unmatched junction bases: 6. The CDR3 contains 14 residues. As DNA, the CDR3 is TGTGCCAGCAGCTTAGGACAGGGAGGTGATGAAGCTTTCTTT. Translation gives CASSLGQGGDEAFF.

CDR3 sequence reads: CASSQERWREPHNEQFF. Here the CDR3 DNA reads TGCGCCAGCAGCCAAGAACGCTGGCGGGAGCCACACAATGAGCAGTTCTTC. The rearrangement joins TRBV4-3 to TRBJ2-1; 7 bases agree with TRBD2. This CDR3 has 17 amino acids. The V gene's germline CDR1 is LGHNA and CDR2 YSLEER. V was clipped by 0 bases and J by 5 bases; unmatched bases: 10.

The rearrangement joins TRBV5-4 to TRBJ1-3; the match to TRBD1 covers 7 bases. Trimming at V came to 3 bases and at J to 6 bases, leaving 9 bases not matched to a gene. The CDR3 spans 15 residues. Germline assignment: CDR1 SGHNT and CDR2 YYREEE (reference sequence). CDR3 coding DNA: TGTGCCAGCAGCTCTGATCGACAGGGTTTAAACACCATATATTTT. This translates into CASSSDRQGLNTIYF.

The chain is built from TRBV19 and TRBJ2-7; D perhaps matches TRBD2 (6 bases). Trimming removed 1 base from V and 3 bases from J, with 13 bases in between. Looked up from germline, CDR1 is LNHDA and CDR2 is SQIVND (reference sequence). This CDR3 spans 15 amino acids. The CDR3 nucleotides are TGTGCCAGTAGTATAGCGGGAGATCGGATCTACGAGCAGTACTTC. Encoded protein: CASSIAGDRIYEQYF.

This clone was seen only a few times. This chain uses TRBV27 with TRBJ1-1; D unresolved. CDR1 and CDR2 (germline): MNHEY, SMNVEV (reference sequence). This CDR3 is built from 15 residues. The ends were cut back, 5 bases at V and 4 bases at J, with 17 bases in the middle. The CDR3 DNA reads as TGTGCCAGCAGTGTTCGGGAAGCCTGGTTCACTGAAGCTTTCTTT. This codes for CASSVREAWFTEAFF.

This clone has just one count. V usage is TRBV27 and J usage is TRBJ2-3, with TRBD2 matching over 7 bases. CDR3 length equals 14 residues. The J segment lost 6 bases and the V segment lost 5 bases, leaving 8 bases of the junction unmatched. The germline V gene encodes CDR1 MNHEY and CDR2 SMNVEV (reference sequence). CDR3 nucleotide sequence: TGTGCCAGCAGTCCTAGGACTAGTCCCGATACGCAGTATTTT. Translating gives CASSPRTSPDTQYF.

The chain combines TRBV28 with TRBJ1-1; D is unresolved. V was pared by 3 bases and J by 0 bases, with 2 bases between. The CDR3 has 12 residues. CDR1 is MDHEN, CDR2 SYDVKM, per germline. The CDR3 region is CASSFLNTEAFF. The DNA of the CDR3 is TGTGCCAGCAGTTTCTTGAACACTGAAGCTTTCTTT.

There are a few counts of this clone. V and J are TRBV4-3 and TRBJ2-1; 14 bases are a match to TRBD2. The CDR3 extends over 21 amino acids. V dropped 1 base and J dropped 5; count of bases not matched to a gene: 16. CDR1 and CDR2 (germline): LGHNA, YSLEER. CDR3 region: CASSQVSPGLAGAPADNEQFF. In DNA form, the CDR3 reads TGCGCCAGCAGCCAAGTAAGCCCGGGACTAGCGGGGGCCCCGGCGGACAATGAGCAGTTCTTC.

This clone occurred a few times. V is TRBV12-3 or TRBV12-4 and J is TRBJ1-2, with D uncertain. The CDR3 has 13 amino acids. V was cut by 2 bases and J by 3 bases, with 7 bases left in between. The CDR3 region is CASSLYGDYGYTF. The CDR3 DNA follows: TGTGCCAGCAGTTTATACGGTGACTATGGCTACACCTTC.

This chain links TRBV9 with TRBJ2-5; 10 nucleotides line up with TRBD2. The CDR3 loop spans 16 amino acids. Germline assignment: CDR1 SGDLS and CDR2 YYNGEE. Unmatched junction bases numbered 3, after V lost 0 bases and J lost 1 base. The CDR3 nucleotides read TGTGCCAGCAGCGTAGGCATAGCGGGAGGCCAAGAGACCCAGTACTTC. It yields the protein CASSVGIAGGQETQYF. The whole variable domain, remainder taken from reference TRBV9 and TRBJ2-5, is DSGVTQTPKHLITATGQRVTLRCSPRSGDLSVYWYQQSLDQGLQFLIQYYNGEERAKGNILERFSAQQFPDLHSELNLSSLELGDSALYFCASSVGIAGGQETQYFGPGTRLLVL.

This clone occurred a few times. The chain employs TRBV27 and TRBJ2-2; TRBD2 is a possible D gene (6 bases). Germline V gene data show CDR1 as MNHEY and CDR2 as SMNVEV (reference sequence). The CDR3 has 15 residues. V was cut by 6 bases and J by 0 bases, with 11 bases left in between. CDR3 region: CASRKAGSNTGELFF. In DNA form, the CDR3 reads TGTGCCAGCAGAAAGGCGGGATCGAACACCGGGGAGCTGTTTTTT.

V gene TRBV7-9 combines with J gene TRBJ1-4, with D possibly matching TRBD1 (6 bases). The CDR3 runs to 15 residues. Looked up from germline, CDR1 is SEHNR and CDR2 is FQNEAQ (reference sequence). The ends were cut back, 1 base at V and 0 bases at J, with 6 bases in the middle. CDR3 amino acids: CASSLGGPTNEKLFF. CDR3 bases: TGTGCCAGCAGCTTAGGGGGGCCAACTAATGAAAAACTGTTTTTT.

The chain recombines TRBV7-2 with TRBJ1-1; tentative D call: TRBD1 (5 bases). Trimming left V 3 bases short and J 1 base short, with 15 bases between. This CDR3 has 16 amino acids. CDR1 is SGHTA and CDR2 is FQGNSA in the germline V gene. The DNA of the CDR3 is TGTGCCAGCAGCTTTACAGGCACCCTTACGAACACTGAAGCTTTCTTT. Translated, it gives CASSFTGTLTNTEAFF.

The chain carries TRBV4-1 and TRBJ2-5; 10 bases line up with TRBD2. Germline values: CDR1 MGHRA, CDR2 YSYEKL. CDR3 size: 14 residues. V lost 3 bases and J lost 3; bases outside the gene matches: 1. Here the CDR3 DNA reads TGCGCCAGCAGCCATGGGACTAGCGAAGAGACCCAGTACTTC. Residues: CASSHGTSEETQYF.

The chain recombines TRBV30 with TRBJ2-2; 10 nucleotides match TRBD2. The CDR3 has 12 amino acids. From germline, CDR1 is GTSNPN and CDR2 SVGIG (reference sequence). With 4 bases clipped from V and 8 bases from J, the junction kept 1 base outside the gene matches. CDR3 in DNA: TGTGCCTGGACACTAGCGGGGGGGGAGCTGTTTTTT. It is translated as CAWTLAGGELFF. Variable domain in full (rest from reference TRBV30 and TRBJ2-2): SQTIHQWPATLVQPVGSPLSLECTVEGTSNPNLYWYRQAAGRGLQLLFYSVGIGQISSEVPQNLSASRPQDRQFILSSKKLLLSDSGFYLCAWTLAGGELFFGEGSRLTVL.